A single sample gave rise to the 8 T cell receptor beta chains below, sequenced in a study of beta chain features in type 1 diabetes. The isolated RNA, all of it, was reverse transcribed, so expressed TCRB transcripts were what got sequenced. Sequencing used immunoSEQ multiplex PCR; TCRdb keeps in-frame clones, though not all of them. The sample lists 400,000 to 500,000 clones; around 13% were seen once. Material: naive CD4+ T cells from blood. The origin of the receptors is a man aged 30-40 years in good health.

This clone was seen a few times. The CDR3 region is CACRSAGGTEAFF. In nucleotides, the CDR3 is TGTGCCTGCCGCTCCGCGGGGGGCACTGAAGCTTTCTTT. The chain employs TRBV27 and TRBJ1-1, with TRBD1 as a possible D gene (5 bases). Germline V gene data show CDR1 as MNHEY and CDR2 as SMNVEV (reference sequence). Trimming removed 11 bases at V and 4 bases at J, with 17 bases between. The CDR3 totals 13 residues.

This clone has just a few counts. This rearrangement joins TRBV29-1 to TRBJ1-3, with 8 bases that match TRBD1. The germline V gene has CDR1 SQVTM and CDR2 ANQGSEA. With V trimmed by 7 bases and J by 12 bases, 11 bases remained unmatched. CDR3 length: 12 amino acids. CDR3 DNA sequence: TGCAGCGCCCGAACCGACAGGGGAGGCATATATTTT. Translated: CSARTDRGGIYF.

This clone showed up many times. The chain couples TRBV29-1 to TRBJ2-2; D is unclear. CDR3 length: 13 amino acids. The ends were cut back, 4 bases at V and 0 bases at J, with 6 bases in the middle. The germline V gene has CDR1 SQVTM and CDR2 ANQGSEA. The CDR3 here is CSVGIANTGELFF. CDR3 DNA sequence: TGCAGCGTTGGTATCGCGAACACCGGGGAGCTGTTTTTT.

The chain combines TRBV14 with TRBJ2-1, with TRBD2 matching 10 bases. CDR1 is SGHDN, CDR2 FVKESK, per germline. The junction had 7 bases not matched to a gene; V was cut back by 2 bases and J by 0 bases. The CDR3 covers 18 residues. CDR3 sequence (DNA): TGTGCCAGCAGCCAAACCACTAGCGGGGACAGCTCCTACAATGAGCAGTTCTTC. Translating gives CASSQTTSGDSSYNEQFF.

The chain is built from TRBV6-5 and TRBJ2-1, with D hard to call. V lost 5 bases and J lost 9, with 11 bases in between. Germline assignment: CDR1 MNHEY and CDR2 SVGAGI. This CDR3 contains 12 residues. The CDR3 bases are TGTGCCAGCAGTACGGCCGCTCGTGAGCAGTTCTTC. Translation gives CASSTAAREQFF.

V gene TRBV2 combines with J gene TRBJ2-5; TRBD2 matches at 10 bases. Trimming removed 3 bases from V and 5 bases from J; junction bases left unmatched: 6. Germline CDR1 is SNHLY and CDR2 is FYNNEI. CDR3 length: 15 amino acids. CDR3 nucleotide sequence: TGTGCCAGCAGTGACATGGGACTAGCGTTGGAGACCCAGTACTTC. Translated: CASSDMGLALETQYF.

This chain joins TRBV29-1 and TRBJ2-5; D is uncertain. Between the trimmed V and J ends, which lost 5 bases and 4 bases, there was a span of 5 bases. This CDR3 contains 10 residues. CDR1 SQVTM and CDR2 ANQGSEA come from the germline V gene. The CDR3 coding sequence is TGCAGCGTTAAAATAGAGACCCAGTACTTC. Its translation is CSVKIETQYF.

This clone was seen a few times. This chain uses TRBV11-3 with TRBJ2-1, with TRBD1 matching over 9 bases. Germline CDR1 reads SGHNT; CDR2 reads YENEEA. The CDR3 sequence is 14 residues long. Unmatched junction bases numbered 5, after V lost 3 bases and J lost 8 bases. In DNA form, the CDR3 reads TGTGCCAGCAGCTTCTGGACAGGGGCGGATGAGCAGTTCTTC. This gives the protein CASSFWTGADEQFF.